The T cell receptor (beta chain) under discussion was sequenced for a study of blood T cells in healthy people across ages (dated by TCRdb to between 2014 and 2016). Notes on the research overall: Template switching captured roughly one uniquely barcoded TCR beta cDNA molecule per two T cells in model experiments. Two additional independent replicas of 1 million unique cDNA reads from the same blood draw were analyzed for two donors (one aged 18 to 29 and one aged 80 or older). Four age groups were formed from the donors: young (average approximately 15 years), middle-aged (around 40), aged (approximately 60) and long-lived (around 82). To avoid experimental bias, donors of different ages were distributed randomly across sequencing lanes. To track age-related changes in TCR beta repertoire diversity, the study relied on deep sequencing normalized with unique cDNA molecular identifiers. The investigation overall reported the following: Because the CMV infection status of the donors was unknown, age-related changes in expanded clonotypes may potentially have been confounded. Observed TCR beta diversity per million T cells fell roughly linearly with age, and a significant reduction was already apparent by age roughly 40. Estimates of total diversity based on one million sequenced T cells were considered lower bounds and underestimates. Since profiling was done on bulk unsorted PBMCs, naive and antigen-experienced compartments could not be conclusively compared. A strong correlation was found between observed TCR beta diversity and the percentage of naive T cells measured by flow cytometry. Compared with the aged group, more naive CD4+ T cells, fewer expanded clones and increased TCR diversity were shown by the long-lived group, suggesting age selection.

Libraries were built with 5' RACE. These reads were obtained on an Illumina HiSeq 2500. A second PCR of about 6 to 11 cycles was run with a J-beta primer mix and a sample-barcoded 5' primer. A template-switch 5' adaptor carrying 12 random nucleotides introduced a unique molecular identifier onto each TCR beta cDNA molecule. Each sample yielded at least 2.5 million CDR3-containing paired-end reads. First-strand cDNA synthesis was performed from all RNA using the Mint cDNA synthesis kit, with priming by a TRBC-specific oligonucleotide. All cDNA was treated with uracil-DNA glycosylase and then went through a first 18-cycle PCR with the universal primers M1SS and BC2_uni_R. Per the original workflow: Each sample was normalized by randomly selecting 1 million high-quality reads, each carrying a distinct molecular identifier. Instead of being binned into consensus sequences, reads that shared molecular identifiers were thrown out. MiTCR, set to a Q25 quality threshold and the strictest error-elimination algorithm, was used for CDR3 identification, clonotype clustering and error correction. A nonparametric unseen species model with Euler transformation was used to estimate a lower bound on total TCR beta diversity. The public reads were run again by TCRdb, first through fastp at Q25 and then through MiXCR, and only productive beta chains were kept. When rows share a CDR3 protein, they turn into one entry using the most common DNA and genes. The V and J calls reflect TCRdb's pipeline rather than the authors' work. The sample records fewer than 900,000 distinct CDR3 sequences, more than 40% of which are singletons. Clones ranked in the top ten supply roughly 31% of the sample.

A word on this clonotype: Its antigen has not been determined. No quality values exist for individual bases; no much larger clone is one base distant.

The germline V gene specifies SGHTA as CDR1 and FQGTGA as CDR2. V drops 1 base and J drops 0 bases, leaving 5 bases in between. The CDR3 has 14 amino acids, counting the end cysteine and phenylalanine. Only the CDR3 DNA stays, 42 bases, in frame from base 1. The 35 to 40 donors, aged roughly 6 to 95 years, were systemically healthy Caucasian individuals from Russia. Around 9.9 milliliters of peripheral blood were collected from each donor into EDTA-treated Vacutainer tubes. Ficoll-Paque density-gradient centrifugation was used to isolate PBMCs, with at least 7 million obtained per sample. Total RNA, at least 6 micrograms per sample, was extracted from PBMCs with Trizol reagent. For every donor, an aliquot of PBMCs went through flow cytometry to measure the percentages of naive CD45RAhigh/CD27high T cells.

This receptor chain uses TRBV7-3 and TRBJ2-3; confidence is insufficient to name the D gene. The sequencing input was blood. This receptor was obtained from a woman aged 55-69 years in good health. The DNA sequence reads TGTGCCAGCAGCTTAATGCCCAGCACAGATACGCAGTATTTT. Its protein reads: CASSLMPSTDTQYF.